Described below is a single T cell receptor beta chain sequence and its context. Its target is unknown. CD8 cells regarded as naive lacked CD45RO, were positively chosen for CCR7, and omitted terminally differentiated effector memory CD45RA+ cells. This sample stems from a study of shared clonotypes between healthy human individuals. Overall study: Each donor had three CD4 naive, three CD4 memory, two CD8 naive and one CD8 memory plate. Points from the study as a whole: Naive CD4 clonotype sharing across four donors was approximately 5%.

V dropped 8 bases and J dropped 2; count of bases not matched to a gene: 7. The CDR3 sequence is 14 residues long. CDR1 is MNHEY, CDR2 SMNVEV, per germline (reference sequence). Replicate sorted-subset PCRs were loaded with around 200 ng DNA, 30,000 or so T cell genomes. Produced via immunoSEQ multiplex PCR; TCRdb's table is partial and in-frame only. The data hold approximately 2,200,000 clones, with just over 90% observed a single time. The chain couples TRBV27 to TRBJ2-7; the match to TRBD2 covers 9 bases. This sequence was found in a young man in good health. Some clones in this sample may be carry-over from other donors' samples. The material sequenced was naive CD8+ T cells from PBMCs. Written as DNA, the CDR3 is TGTGCCAGCCGCACCGCGGGAGGGCCCTACGAGCAGTACTTC. Its translation is CASRTAGGPYEQYF.